This T cell receptor (beta chain) was captured by sequencing in a study of regulatory T cells in long-lasting Graves disease. The V gene's germline CDR1 is ENHRY and CDR2 SYGVKD. The CDR3 spans 14 residues. With 6 bases clipped from V and 6 bases from J, the junction kept 7 bases outside the gene matches. There are a few counts of this clonotype. As to time point: newly diagnosed GD, antithyroid drugs for less than 3 months. PBMCs were the source of the RNA used for TCR sequencing. EDTA tubes received around 9 milliliters of drawn peripheral blood. With iRepertoire HTBI primers and Arm-PCR of CDR3 regions, TCR beta libraries were built. TCRdb reanalysed the multiplex PCR reads using MiXCR and keeps one entry per CDR3 protein. The sample records fewer than 650,000 distinct CDR3 sequences, 15% to 20% being singletons. The data were also submitted as part of a second study, on T cells in Graves' hyperthyroidism and ophthalmopathy.

This clonotype originated in a woman aged 25 to 39 with Graves disease. Sequenced here: peripheral blood mononuclear cells (PBMCs), sampled at new diagnosis, from a patient treated with antithyroid drugs. The rearrangement links TRBV10-3 to TRBJ1-4; 7 bases match TRBD1. The CDR3 loop is CAIRSQGPHEKLFF. The DNA for the CDR3 is TGTGCCATCAGATCACAGGGGCCTCATGAAAAACTGTTTTTT.